This is a list of T cell receptor beta chains from one sample in a study of PD-L1 blockade in urothelial cancer. Only in-frame clones appear in the TCRdb table, and some are missing; sequencing was by immunoSEQ multiplex PCR. There are about 130,000 clones in the sample; 70% to 85% occur only once, and 3.2% lies in the top ten. The source was PBMCs, collected around atezolizumab (anti-PD-L1) treatment. The source is a man aged 45-65 years with urothelial cancer. The CDR3 runs from the conserved cysteine through the conserved F or W. D genes are given only for firm matches. Only part of the rows carry a size: once, few, many, or a class if the clone is expanded.

TRBJ1-3 | . | TRBV30 | . | TGTGCCTGGAAGCGGGTCCTTGGAAACACCATATATTTT | CAWKRVLGNTIYF
TRBJ2-7 | . | TRBV6-5 | . | TGTGCCAGCATGGTGGCAGGGGTGGGGGAGCAGTACTTC | CASMVAGVGEQYF
TRBJ2-7 | . | TRBV2 | TRBD2 | TGTGCCAGCAGGCGGACTAGCGGGCGCCTCTACGAGCAGTACTTC | CASRRTSGRLYEQYF
TRBJ2-1 | . | TRBV27 | TRBD2 | TGTGCCAGCAGTCAGCCCGATCGGACTAGCGGTTACAATGAGCAGTTCTTC | CASSQPDRTSGYNEQFF
TRBJ1-2 | . | TRBV19 | TRBD1 | TGTGCCAGTAGTTGGGGACAGGGTGGCTACACCTTC | CASSWGQGGYTF
TRBJ1-4 | . | TRBV5-1 | . | TGCGCCAGCAGCTGGGGGGGACGTGCTAATGAAAAACTGTTTTTT | CASSWGGRANEKLFF
TRBJ2-3 | . | TRBV30 | . | TGTGCCTGGAGTCTGAGGGTCGATACGCAGTATTTT | CAWSLRVDTQYF
TRBJ1-3 | . | TRBV5-1 | TRBD1 | TGCGCCAGCAGCACGACAGGGGCGAGTATCGGAAACACCATATATTTT | CASSTTGASIGNTIYF
TRBJ2-5 | . | TRBV13 | . | TGTGCCAGCAGCTTAACCGGACAGAAAGAGACCCAGTACTTC | CASSLTGQKETQYF
TRBJ2-5 | few | TRBV27 | TRBD2 | TGTGCCAGTAGGGGACTAGCGGCTAGCGGAAAGACCCAGTACTTC | CASRGLAASGKTQYF
TRBJ2-1 | once | TRBV18 | TRBD2 | TGTGCCAGCTCCCCTCCGGGAGGGGCTTACAATGAGCAGTTCTTC | CASSPPGGAYNEQFF
TRBJ1-1 | . | TRBV30 | . | TGTGCCTGGAGTATCCCAGGGGTGAACACTGAAGCTTTCTTT | CAWSIPGVNTEAFF
TRBJ1-2 | once | TRBV28 | . | TGTGCCAGCAGATTGACAGCTGTTAACTATGGCTACACCTTC | CASRLTAVNYGYTF
TRBJ2-7 | . | TRBV7-8 | TRBD2 | TGTGCCAGCAGCCTCCGGGACTCGGGGGGCGAGCAGTACTTC | CASSLRDSGGEQYF
TRBJ1-1 | . | TRBV7-9 | . | TGTGCCAGCAGCTTAGCCGGGGGATGGGGAGCTTTCTTT | CASSLAGGWGAFF
TRBJ1-1 | . | TRBV19 | . | TGTGCCACTCATAATAGGGGGAACACTGAAGCTTTCTTT | CATHNRGNTEAFF